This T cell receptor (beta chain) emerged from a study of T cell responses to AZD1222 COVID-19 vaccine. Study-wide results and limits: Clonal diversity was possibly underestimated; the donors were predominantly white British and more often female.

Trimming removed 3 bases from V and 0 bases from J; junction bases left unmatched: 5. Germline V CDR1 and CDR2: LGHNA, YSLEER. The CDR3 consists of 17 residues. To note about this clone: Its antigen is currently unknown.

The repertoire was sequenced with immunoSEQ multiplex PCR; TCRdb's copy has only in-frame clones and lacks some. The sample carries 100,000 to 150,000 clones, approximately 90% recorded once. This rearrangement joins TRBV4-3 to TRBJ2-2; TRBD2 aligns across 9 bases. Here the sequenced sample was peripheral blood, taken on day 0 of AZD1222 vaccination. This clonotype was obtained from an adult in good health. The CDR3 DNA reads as TGCGCCAGCAGCCAGTTGCGGGGGGGCACGAACACCGGGGAGCTGTTTTTT. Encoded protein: CASSQLRGGTNTGELFF.